This T cell receptor beta chain derives from a study of blood T cell repertoires in COVID-19. Across the study: Specimens from acute and convalescent COVID-19 originated in the United States, Italy and Spain.

CDR3 length equals 16 residues. With 3 bases clipped from V and 3 bases from J, the junction kept 8 bases outside the gene matches. CDR1 is SNHLY and CDR2 is FYNNEI in the germline V gene. The method was immunoSEQ multiplex PCR; TCRdb's version includes in-frame clones alone and lacks a portion of them. The table lists around 170,000 clones, under 90% of them singletons, with about 12% in the top ten. The receptor was derived from a man aged 50 or older who had recovered from COVID-19. The chain combines TRBV2 with TRBJ2-5, with TRBD1 matching over 9 bases. Sequenced material: PBMCs or T cells enriched from blood (not recorded which). The CDR3 loop is CASSEPGQGTKETQYF. The DNA for the CDR3 is TGTGCCAGCAGTGAGCCCGGACAGGGGACGAAAGAGACCCAGTACTTC.